This TCR beta chain stems from a study of blood T cell repertoires in COVID-19. Study in general: Samples came from the United States, Italy and Spain, spanning acute and convalescent COVID-19. PBMCs, B-cell-depleted T cells, or T cells were the source of the cDNA or gDNA that made up the material.

As handled by the study authors: Reference gene primers were amplified, and this amplification served to estimate nucleated cell counts. This table comes from immunoSEQ multiplex PCR, and its TCRdb copy is limited to in-frame clones, with some not included. V, J and clone size derive from that table, while D and trimming were established from the DNA sequence. There are approximately 140,000 clones in the sample; more than 75% occur only once, and 2.2% lies in the top ten. V lost 3 bases and J lost 2, with 11 bases in between. Germline V CDR1 and CDR2: DFQATT, SNEGSKA (reference sequence). The CDR3 runs 13 residues.

This clonotype was obtained from a man between 65 and 79 years old with acute or convalescent COVID-19. The rearrangement links TRBV20-1 to TRBJ2-7; tentatively, D is TRBD2 (5 bases). The sample comprised peripheral blood. The CDR3 sequence: CSASLDSPYEQYF. The CDR3 nucleotides are TGCAGTGCTAGTTTGGACTCGCCCTACGAGCAGTACTTC.